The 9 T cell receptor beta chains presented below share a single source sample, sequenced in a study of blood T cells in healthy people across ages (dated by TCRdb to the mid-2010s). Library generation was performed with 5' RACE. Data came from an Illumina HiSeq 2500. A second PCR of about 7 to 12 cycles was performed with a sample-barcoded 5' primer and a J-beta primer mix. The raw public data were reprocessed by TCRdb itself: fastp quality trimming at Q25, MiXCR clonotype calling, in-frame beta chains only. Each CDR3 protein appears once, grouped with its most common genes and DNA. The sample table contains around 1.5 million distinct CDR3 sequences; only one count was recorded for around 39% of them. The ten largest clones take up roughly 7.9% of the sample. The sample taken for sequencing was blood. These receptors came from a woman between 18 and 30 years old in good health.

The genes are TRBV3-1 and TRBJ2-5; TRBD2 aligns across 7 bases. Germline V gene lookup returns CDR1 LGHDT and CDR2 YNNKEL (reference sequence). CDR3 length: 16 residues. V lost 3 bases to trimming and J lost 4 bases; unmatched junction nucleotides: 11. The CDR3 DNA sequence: TGTGCCAGCAGCCACCCTGGGCGGGGGTATCGAGAGACCCAGTACTTC. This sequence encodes CASSHPGRGYRETQYF.

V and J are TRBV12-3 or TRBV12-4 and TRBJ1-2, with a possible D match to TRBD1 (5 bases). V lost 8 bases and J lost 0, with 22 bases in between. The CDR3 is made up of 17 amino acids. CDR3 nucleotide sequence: TGTGCCAGCTTTACCAGCCTAAATAAAGGGGCTAACTATGGCTACACCTTC. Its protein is CASFTSLNKGANYGYTF.

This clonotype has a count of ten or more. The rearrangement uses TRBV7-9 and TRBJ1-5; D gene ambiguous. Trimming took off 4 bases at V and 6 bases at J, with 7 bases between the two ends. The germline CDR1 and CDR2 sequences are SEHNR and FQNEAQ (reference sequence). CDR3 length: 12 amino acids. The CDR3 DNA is TGTGCCAGCAGCTCCGTGGGTCAGCCCCAGCATTTT. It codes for CASSSVGQPQHF.

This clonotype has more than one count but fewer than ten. The DNA of the CDR3 is TGTGCCAGCAGTTTATCAATGGTCCACGAGCAGTACTTC. The encoded protein is CASSLSMVHEQYF. V and J are TRBV27 and TRBJ2-7; D remains ambiguous. Germline assignment: CDR1 MNHEY and CDR2 SMNVEV (reference sequence). The V end lost 0 bases, the J end lost 5 bases, and 8 bases lay between the germline ends. The CDR3 consists of 13 residues.

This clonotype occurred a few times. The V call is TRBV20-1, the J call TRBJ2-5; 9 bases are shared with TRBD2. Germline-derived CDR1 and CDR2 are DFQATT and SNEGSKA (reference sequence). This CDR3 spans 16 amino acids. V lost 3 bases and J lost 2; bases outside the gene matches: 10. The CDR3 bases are TGCAGTGCTAGCGGAGCTCTAGCGGGGCTACAAGAGACCCAGTACTTC. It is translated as CSASGALAGLQETQYF.

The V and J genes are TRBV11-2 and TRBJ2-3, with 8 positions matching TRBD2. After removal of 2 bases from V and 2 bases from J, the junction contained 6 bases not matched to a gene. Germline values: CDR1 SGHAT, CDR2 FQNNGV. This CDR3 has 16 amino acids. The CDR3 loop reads CASSLRVAGHTDTQYF. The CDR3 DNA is TGTGCCAGCAGCTTAAGGGTAGCGGGACACACAGATACGCAGTATTTT.

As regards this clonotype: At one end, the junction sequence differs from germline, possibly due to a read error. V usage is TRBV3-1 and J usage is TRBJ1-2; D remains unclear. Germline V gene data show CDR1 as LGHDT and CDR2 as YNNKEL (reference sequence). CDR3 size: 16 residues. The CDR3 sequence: CASSQEGQQATHGYAF. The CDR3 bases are TGTGCCAGCAGCCAAGAGGGTCAGCAGGCCACTCATGGCTACGCCTTC.

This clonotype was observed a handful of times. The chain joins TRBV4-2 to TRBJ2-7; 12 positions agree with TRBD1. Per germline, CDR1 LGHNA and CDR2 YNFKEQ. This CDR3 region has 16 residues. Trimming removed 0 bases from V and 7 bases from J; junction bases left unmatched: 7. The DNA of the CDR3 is TGTGCCAGCAGCCAAGATAGTGGGACAGGGGGCAATGAGCAGTACTTC. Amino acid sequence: CASSQDSGTGGNEQYF.

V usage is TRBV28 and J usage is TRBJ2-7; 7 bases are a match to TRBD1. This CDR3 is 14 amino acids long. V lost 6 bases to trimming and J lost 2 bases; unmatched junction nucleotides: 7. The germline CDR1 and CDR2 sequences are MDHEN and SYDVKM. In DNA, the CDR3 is TGTGCCAGCAGGCAAACCACAGGGGCCTACGAGCAGTACTTC. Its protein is CASRQTTGAYEQYF. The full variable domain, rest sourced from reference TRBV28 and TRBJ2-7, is DVKVTQSSRYLVKRTGEKVFLECVQDMDHENMFWYRQDPGLGLRLIYFSYDVKMKEKGDIPEGYSVSREKKERFSLILESASTNQTSMYLCASRQTTGAYEQYFGPGTRLTVT.